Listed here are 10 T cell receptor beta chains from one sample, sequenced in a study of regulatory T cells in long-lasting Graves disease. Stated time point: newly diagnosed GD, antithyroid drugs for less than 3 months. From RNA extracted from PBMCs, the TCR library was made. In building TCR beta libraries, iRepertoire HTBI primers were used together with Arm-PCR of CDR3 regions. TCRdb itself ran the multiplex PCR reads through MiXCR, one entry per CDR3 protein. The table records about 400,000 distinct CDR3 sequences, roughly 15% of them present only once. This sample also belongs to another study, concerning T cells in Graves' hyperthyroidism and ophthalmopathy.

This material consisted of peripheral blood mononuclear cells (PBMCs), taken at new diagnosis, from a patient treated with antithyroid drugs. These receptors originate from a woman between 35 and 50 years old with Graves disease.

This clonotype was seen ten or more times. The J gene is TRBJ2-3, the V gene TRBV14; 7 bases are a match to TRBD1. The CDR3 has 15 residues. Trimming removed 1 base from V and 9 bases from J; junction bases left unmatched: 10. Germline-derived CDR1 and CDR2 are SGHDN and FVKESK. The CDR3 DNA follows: TGTGCCAGCAGCCAAGGGACAGGATTCGTAGACACGCAGTATTTT. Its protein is CASSQGTGFVDTQYF.

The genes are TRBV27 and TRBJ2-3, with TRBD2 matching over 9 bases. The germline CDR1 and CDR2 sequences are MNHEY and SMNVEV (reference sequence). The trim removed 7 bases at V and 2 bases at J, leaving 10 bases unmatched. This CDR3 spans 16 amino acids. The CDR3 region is CASNAYSGSNTDTQYF. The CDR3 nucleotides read TGTGCCAGCAACGCCTATAGCGGGAGTAACACAGATACGCAGTATTTT.

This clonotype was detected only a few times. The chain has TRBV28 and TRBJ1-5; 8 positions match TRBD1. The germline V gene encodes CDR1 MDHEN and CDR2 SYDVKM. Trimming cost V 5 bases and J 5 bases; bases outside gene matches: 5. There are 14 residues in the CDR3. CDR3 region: CASSLDRVDQPQHF. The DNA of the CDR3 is TGTGCCAGCAGTCTGGACAGGGTCGATCAGCCCCAGCATTTT.

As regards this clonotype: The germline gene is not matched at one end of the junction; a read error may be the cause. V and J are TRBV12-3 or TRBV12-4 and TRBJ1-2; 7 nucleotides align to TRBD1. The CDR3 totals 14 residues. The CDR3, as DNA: TGTGCCAGCAGCTTTCTCGACAGGGACTATGACTACACCTTC. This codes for CASSFLDRDYDYTF.

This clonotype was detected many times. CDR3 nucleotides: TGCAGTGCTGTACTAGCGGGAGCCTTTTACGAGCAGTACTTC. Translated, it gives CSAVLAGAFYEQYF. This sequence joins TRBV20-1 and TRBJ2-7; 11 nucleotides line up with TRBD2. CDR3 length: 14 amino acids. The J segment lost 4 bases and the V segment lost 5 bases, leaving 7 bases of the junction unmatched. Germline CDR1 reads DFQATT; CDR2 reads SNEGSKA (reference sequence).

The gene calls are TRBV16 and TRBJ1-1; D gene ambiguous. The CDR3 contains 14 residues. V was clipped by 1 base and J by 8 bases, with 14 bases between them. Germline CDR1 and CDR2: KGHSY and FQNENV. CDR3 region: CASSQFTDGTEAFF. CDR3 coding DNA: TGTGCCAGCAGCCAATTCACCGACGGAACCGAAGCTTTCTTT.

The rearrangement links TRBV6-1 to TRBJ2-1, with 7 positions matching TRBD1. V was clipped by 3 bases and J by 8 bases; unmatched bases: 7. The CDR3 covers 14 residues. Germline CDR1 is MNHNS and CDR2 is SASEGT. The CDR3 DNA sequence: TGTGCCAGCAGTGACTACAGGGGTGAGGATGAGCAGTTCTTC. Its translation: CASSDYRGEDEQFF.

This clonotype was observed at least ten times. The CDR3 loop reads CASTSSQETQYF. The CDR3, as DNA: TGTGCCAGCACCTCTTCCCAAGAGACCCAGTACTTC. V and J are TRBV7-2 and TRBJ2-5; no firm D call. Germline lookup yields CDR1 SGHTA and CDR2 FQGNSA. This CDR3 contains 12 residues. V dropped 7 bases and J dropped 1 base, with 7 bases sitting between them.

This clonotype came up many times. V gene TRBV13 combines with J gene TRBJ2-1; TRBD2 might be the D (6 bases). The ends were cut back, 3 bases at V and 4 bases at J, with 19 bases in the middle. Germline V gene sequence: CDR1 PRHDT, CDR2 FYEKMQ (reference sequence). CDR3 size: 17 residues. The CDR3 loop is CASSFGPFRESYNEQFF. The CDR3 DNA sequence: TGTGCCAGCAGCTTCGGTCCTTTCCGGGAGTCTTACAATGAGCAGTTCTTC.

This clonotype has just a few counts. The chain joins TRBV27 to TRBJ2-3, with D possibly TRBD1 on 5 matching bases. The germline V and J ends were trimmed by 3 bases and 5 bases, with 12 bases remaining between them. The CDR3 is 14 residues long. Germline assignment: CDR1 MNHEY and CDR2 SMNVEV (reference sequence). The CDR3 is CASSFLGPGDTQYF. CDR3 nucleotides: TGTGCCAGCAGTTTTTTGGGGCCTGGAGATACGCAGTATTTT.